The 4 T cell receptor beta chains in this list originate from one sample, sequenced in a study of beta chain features in type 1 diabetes. Isolated RNA was reverse transcribed in full, so expressed TCRB transcripts were sequenced. Method: immunoSEQ multiplex PCR; TCRdb's copy keeps in-frame clones and lacks some. Here the sample spans 200,000 to 250,000 clones, 9.6% being singletons. The source material was naive CD4+ T cells from blood. The receptors were sampled from a woman aged 18-35 years in good health.

This clone was recorded a few times. The rearrangement joins TRBV19 to TRBJ2-7; perhaps TRBD2 as D (6 bases). Germline lookup yields CDR1 LNHDA and CDR2 SQIVND (reference sequence). The CDR3 contains 14 residues. Trimming took off 3 bases at V and 7 bases at J, with 16 bases between the two ends. The CDR3 region is CASSISSTAGEQYF. The CDR3 region has the DNA TGTGCCAGTAGTATCTCTTCGACCGCGGGGGAGCAGTACTTC.

This clone came up a few times. The rearrangement uses TRBV11-3 and TRBJ2-1; no clear D. This CDR3 region has 13 residues. Germline CDR1 is SGHNT and CDR2 is YENEEA. V was trimmed by 5 bases and J by 9 bases, leaving 14 bases between them. CDR3 protein: CASSLTAPGEQFF. The CDR3 bases are TGTGCCAGCAGCCTAACTGCACCGGGTGAGCAGTTCTTC.

This clone was counted a few times. The V gene is TRBV7-2, the J gene TRBJ2-1; a weak D match, TRBD2 (6 bases). This CDR3 has 15 amino acids. Trimming cost V 1 base and J 7 bases, with 14 bases left between them. Per germline, CDR1 SGHTA and CDR2 FQGNSA. The CDR3 sequence is CASSLGGERRNEQFF. CDR3 in DNA: TGTGCCAGCAGCTTAGGCGGGGAGAGAAGGAATGAGCAGTTCTTC.

For the CDR3, the DNA is TGTGCCAGCAGCTCACAGGGAATGCAGCCCCAGCATTTT. Protein: CASSSQGMQPQHF. V and J are TRBV7-2 and TRBJ1-5; D possibly corresponds to TRBD1 (6 bases). From germline, CDR1 is SGHTA and CDR2 FQGNSA. The CDR3 runs 13 residues. Trimming removed 4 bases at V and 7 bases at J, with 11 bases between. Supplemented by reference TRBV7-2 and TRBJ1-5, the full variable domain reads GAGVSQSPSNKVTEKGKDVELRCDPISGHTALYWYRQSLGQGLEFLIYFQGNSAPDKSGLPSDRFSAERTGGSVSTLTIQRTQQEDSAVYLCASSSQGMQPQHFGDGTRLSIL.